This paragraph reports one TCR beta chain. Its cognate antigen is unknown. Method: immunoSEQ multiplex PCR; TCRdb's copy keeps in-frame clones and lacks some. Of over 5,500 clones in the sample, more than 60% were seen once. The CDR3 is 16 residues long. Germline CDR1 and CDR2: LNHDA and SQIVND (reference sequence). Deletions cut 3 bases from V and 3 bases from J, with 17 bases between. This record comes from a study of early stage breast cancer tumors. Study in general: The ER+/PR+/HER2- tumors included seven or eight ductal and a few lobular carcinomas.

General study findings and limits: Blood repertoires resembled normal breast more than tumor. Enriched TCRB sequences shared across patients were mostly commonly generated sequences. Unsorted bulk genomic DNA sequencing lacked pairing and functional marker data.

Sequenced: normal breast tissue next to the tumor. This receptor was identified in a person in their fifties with breast cancer. V usage is TRBV19 and J usage is TRBJ1-1; weak D call: TRBD1 (6 bases). The CDR3 spells CASSIAMGGLDTEAFF. The DNA for the CDR3 is TGTGCCAGTAGTATCGCGATGGGGGGCTTGGACACTGAAGCTTTCTTT. The entire variable domain, with the rest obtained from reference TRBV19 and TRBJ1-1, is as follows: DGGITQSPKYLFRKEGQNVTLSCEQNLNHDAMYWYRQDPGQGLRLIYYSQIVNDFQKGDIAEGYSVSREKKESFPLTVTSAQKNPTAFYLCASSIAMGGLDTEAFFGQGTRLTVV.